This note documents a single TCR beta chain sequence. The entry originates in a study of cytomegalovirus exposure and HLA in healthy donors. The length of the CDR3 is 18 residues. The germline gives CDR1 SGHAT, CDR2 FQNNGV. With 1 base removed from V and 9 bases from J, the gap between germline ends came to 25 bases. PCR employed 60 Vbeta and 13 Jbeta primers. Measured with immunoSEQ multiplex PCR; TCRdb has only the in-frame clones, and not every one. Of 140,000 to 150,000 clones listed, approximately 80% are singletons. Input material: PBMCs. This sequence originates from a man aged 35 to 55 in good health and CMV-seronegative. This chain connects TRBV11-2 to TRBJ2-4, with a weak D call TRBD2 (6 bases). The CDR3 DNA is TGTGCCAGCAGCTTAGTTGCGTTTCCAGGGCCAATGGAGGGCATTCAGTACTTC. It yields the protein CASSLVAFPGPMEGIQYF.